These T cell receptor beta chains were read from a single sample in a study of long-term antiretroviral therapy in people with HIV. The repertoire was sequenced with immunoSEQ multiplex PCR; TCRdb's copy has only in-frame clones and lacks some. Counted here are approximately 18,000 clones, around 81% occurring once; the ten biggest clones make up 4% to 5%. This sample comprised unsorted PBMCs, obtained 0.1 years before starting antiretroviral therapy. Source of these receptors: a man younger than 35 with HIV. Both conserved end residues are part of each CDR3. Each record gives: J gene, clone size, V gene, D gene, CDR3 DNA, CDR3 protein. The D gene is left open where the match is weak. Only some rows state a clone size, as once, few, many or a class for expanded clones.

TRBJ1-1,.,TRBV19,.,TGTGCCAGTAGTATTAGGTCCCTTGAGAGGGGCACTGAAGCTTTCTTT,CASSIRSLERGTEAFF
TRBJ2-1,.,TRBV28,TRBD1,TGTGCCAGCACCCTAGGGGGACAGGGATCATACAATGAGCAGTTCTTC,CASTLGGQGSYNEQFF
TRBJ1-6,few,TRBV7-8,.,TGTGCCAGCAGCCCAGGCGGGTCGGGATCACCCCTCCACTTT,CASSPGGSGSPLHF
TRBJ2-7,.,TRBV7-2,TRBD2,TGTGCCAGCAGCTTAGGAGGACTAGCGGGACCCCAAGGAGAGCAGTACTTC,CASSLGGLAGPQGEQYF
TRBJ1-1,.,TRBV9,TRBD1,TGTGCCAGCAGCCCCCGGGACAGCCACACTGAAGCTTTCTTT,CASSPRDSHTEAFF
TRBJ2-3,once,TRBV7-6,TRBD2,TGTGCCAGCAGCACGGGGACTAGCGGGTGGGGGACAGATACGCAGTATTTT,CASSTGTSGWGTDTQYF
TRBJ2-2,.,TRBV5-4,TRBD2,TGTGCCAGCAGTGGACTAGCGGGAGGAACCGGGGAGCTGTTTTTT,CASSGLAGGTGELFF
TRBJ2-3,once,TRBV6-6,.,TGTGCCAGCAGTTATTTAGTTGGCGTTGCAGATACGCAGTATTTT,CASSYLVGVADTQYF
TRBJ2-7,.,TRBV11-3,TRBD1,TGTGCCAGCAGCCCCCGGGACAGGGGCTACGAGCAGTACTTC,CASSPRDRGYEQYF
TRBJ1-5,few,TRBV27,.,TGTGCCAGCAGTTTACAGGGGATCAATCAGCCCCAGCATTTT,CASSLQGINQPQHF
TRBJ2-5,.,TRBV19,.,TGTGCCAGTAGTATGGGCCGGTGGGAGACCCAGTACTTC,CASSMGRWETQYF
TRBJ2-1,few,TRBV5-5,.,TGTGCCAGCAGCTTGGGGCCGAGCAATGAGCAGTTCTTC,CASSLGPSNEQFF
TRBJ2-7,few,TRBV7-9,TRBD2,TGTGCCAGCAGCGACGGGACTAGCGGGAGTCGAGAGCAGTACTTC,CASSDGTSGSREQYF
TRBJ2-7,.,TRBV5-4,TRBD1,TGTGCCAGCAGCTATATGGGGAGGGGACAGGGGCAGTACTTC,CASSYMGRGQGQYF
TRBJ1-2,.,TRBV5-1,.,TGCGCCAGCAGCCATGGGACTTACTATGGCTACACCTTC,CASSHGTYYGYTF
TRBJ1-5,.,TRBV18,.,TGTGCCAGCTCACCGACGCGGGATAAGCCCCAGCATTTT,CASSPTRDKPQHF
TRBJ2-3,.,TRBV7-3,TRBD1,TGTGCCAGCAGCTTTGGACAGGGAGCAGATACGCAGTATTTT,CASSFGQGADTQYF
TRBJ2-1,.,TRBV11-3,.,TGTGCCAGCAGCCCTACAGTCTACAATGAGCAGTTCTTC,CASSPTVYNEQFF
TRBJ1-5,.,TRBV15,.,TGTGCCACCAGCAGAGATCGGGTTTTAGGGGGTTGGGGCAATCAGCCCCAGCATTTT,CATSRDRVLGGWGNQPQHF
TRBJ2-7,.,TRBV27,TRBD1,TGTGCCACCACGCCCGGGACAGGGTTTTCCTACGAGCAGTACTTC,CATTPGTGFSYEQYF
TRBJ1-4,.,TRBV5-4,.,TGTGCCAGCAGCTACCAGGACGAAAAACTGTTTTTT,CASSYQDEKLFF
TRBJ1-3,.,TRBV6-5,.,TGTGCCGTAAGGGAGAGCTCTGGAAACACCATATATTTT,CAVRESSGNTIYF
TRBJ2-3,.,TRBV7-2,TRBD2,TGTGCCAGCAGCTACCTAGCGGGGGGCTCTAGCACAGATACGCAGTATTTT,CASSYLAGGSSTDTQYF
TRBJ2-1,.,TRBV19,.,TGTGCCACCATGAACCGGGGAGGCAATGAGCAGTTCTTC,CATMNRGGNEQFF
TRBJ1-2,.,TRBV7-2,.,TGTGCCAGCAGCTTATTAGGGGATGATCCAGCTAACTATGGCTACACCTTC,CASSLLGDDPANYGYTF
TRBJ2-5,.,TRBV7-8,.,TGTGCCAGCAGCTTTGGAGAGACCCAGTACTTC,CASSFGETQYF
TRBJ1-2,few,TRBV5-8,.,TGTGCCAGCAGCTTGGCATCAAGCCAGGGCTACACCTTC,CASSLASSQGYTF
TRBJ2-3,.,TRBV2,.,TGTGCCAGCAGTCAAGGTCTGGGACAACCCACAAATACGCAGTATTTT,CASSQGLGQPTNTQYF
TRBJ1-1,.,TRBV30,TRBD1,TGTGCCTGGAGTGACAGGGGAGACACTGAAGCTTTCTTT,CAWSDRGDTEAFF
TRBJ1-5,.,TRBV18,.,TGTGCCAGCTCACCACCGACGGCACCCAGCAATCAGCCCCAGCATTTT,CASSPPTAPSNQPQHF
TRBJ2-3,few,TRBV7-2,.,TGTGCCAGCAGTTTATGGGGGGGCATTACAGATACGCAGTATTTT,CASSLWGGITDTQYF
TRBJ1-1,.,TRBV7-2,.,TGTGCCAGCAGCTTACGGGGGCGAAAGGGGGGTGAAGCTTTCTTT,CASSLRGRKGGEAFF
TRBJ2-5,.,TRBV5-1,.,TGCGCCAGCAGCTTGGAAAGCCCCGGGGAGACCCAGTACTTC,CASSLESPGETQYF